This TCR beta chain came from a study of tumor-infiltrating T cells and Merkel cell polyomavirus (dated by TCRdb to the late 2010s). Context from the whole study: In Merkel cell carcinoma patients, the study investigated CD8+ T cells specific for the Merkel cell polyomavirus KLL epitope. Patients came in at different disease stages and had a median follow-up of about three years, ranging from about 1.1 to 6.0 years. The therapies patients received were varied and non-standardized, including chemotherapy, radiation and immunotherapies. In some 15 samples, KLL-tetramer-sorted cells taken from blood or tumor-infiltrating lymphocytes underwent TRB sequencing, as did 11 to 12 matched whole-tumor samples. Most whole-tumor samples were approximately 24-micron curls cut from formalin-fixed, paraffin-embedded tissue blocks. Across the study, one tumor sample was obtained as a frozen nodal tumor digest and one as a flash-frozen core biopsy of a metastasis.

Via the germline V gene, CDR1 is MDHEN and CDR2 SYDVKM. V drops 5 bases and J drops 0 bases, leaving 17 bases in between. The CDR3 spans 17 residues, from the cysteine through the phenylalanine. Left in the record is the CDR3 DNA by itself, 51 bases read in frame from the first base. Robust positive staining for Merkel cell polyomavirus Large T antigen was observed by immunohistochemistry in the tumors of all patients. Some eleven Merkel cell carcinoma patients with robust KLL-tetramer+ populations, above 0.04% of CD8+ T cells, in blood and/or cultured TIL were included. Every patient was Caucasian, and patient ages had a median of roughly 65 years and ranged from roughly 50 to 77 years. Lymph node tumors were analyzed for patients with unknown primaries presenting with nodal disease, or where primary tissue was insufficient. To prepare the library, the immunoSEQ multiplex PCR assay was applied. Adaptive Biotechnologies (Seattle, WA) carried out the genomic DNA extraction, TRB sequencing and normalization. Per the authors' processing: Clonality was calculated as one minus the Shannon entropy of productive TRB sequences, normalized by log2 of unique productive sequences. KLL-specific clonotypes in tumors were found by matching TCRbeta CDR3 amino acid sequences to the sequences from the tetramer-sorted sample of each patient. Here the immuneACCESS table is served through TCRdb, limited to in-frame sequences with V and J called. Missing clones are a known gap in these copies; in checked studies unresolved V genes cover under half, and the rest lacks a known reason. The V and J calls and clone size come from that table; D and trimming were worked out from the DNA. The sample records some 25,000 clones, roughly 87% of which are singletons. The ten biggest clones cover about 2.7% of the sample.

Worth noting for this clone: Its recognized antigen is unknown. It has no much larger one-base neighbor in the sample; base qualities were not kept.

What the research found in general, with its limitations: KLL-specific TRB repertoires were diverse and largely private, with only one public clonotype among some 400 unique sequences, shared by two patients. Because only a single viral epitope was studied, T cells directed against other Merkel cell polyomavirus epitopes were not captured. The small sample size of the study (n of about eleven patients) is a limitation. More unique KLL-specific clonotypes in tumors (roughly 5-120 vs 0-3) was associated with a significant MCC-specific survival advantage (P = 0.0051). Significantly improved MCC-specific survival was associated with a higher fraction of KLL-specific T cells within tumors (about 1.8-18% versus roughly 0-0.14%).

The chain is assembled from TRBV28 and TRBJ2-1; the D gene remains uncertain. This TCR was recovered from a man over 45 with Merkel cell carcinoma. The specimen was lymph node tissue. The CDR3 amino acid sequence is: CASSRAILLSSYNEQFF. The DNA sequence reads TGTGCCAGCAGTCGCGCCATTCTCCTGAGCTCCTACAATGAGCAGTTCTTC.